The rows below give T cell receptor beta chains drawn from one sample of a study of cytomegalovirus exposure and HLA in healthy donors. This table comes from immunoSEQ multiplex PCR, and its TCRdb copy is limited to in-frame clones, with some not included. The sample records around 120,000 clones, approximately 88% being singletons. The specimen sequenced was PBMCs. The receptors originated from a woman younger than 30 in good health and CMV-seropositive. Both conserved end residues are part of each CDR3. D genes are given only for firm matches. Not all rows give a size; the values are once, few, many and, for expanded clones, a class.

NA	TRBV19	NA	TRBJ1-2	CASSIGDYGYTF	TGTGCCAGTAGTATAGGAGACTATGGCTACACCTTC
NA	TRBV6-6	few	TRBJ1-1	CASTVRMAGANTEAFF	TGTGCCAGCACCGTCCGGATGGCAGGGGCGAACACTGAAGCTTTCTTT
NA	TRBV19	NA	TRBJ1-4	CASSTQVPEKLFF	TGTGCCAGTAGTACGCAGGTTCCTGAAAAACTGTTTTTT
NA	TRBV9	NA	TRBJ1-5	CASSVDGRPLSNQPQHF	TGTGCCAGCAGCGTAGACGGTCGCCCCCTTAGCAATCAGCCCCAGCATTTT
NA	TRBV27	NA	TRBJ1-1	CASSRRPGPMNTEAFF	TGTGCCAGCAGCCGGAGGCCGGGTCCCATGAACACTGAAGCTTTCTTT
NA	TRBV7-8	NA	TRBJ1-1	CASRGEGIYSEAFF	TGTGCCAGCCGAGGGGAGGGAATTTATTCTGAAGCTTTCTTT
TRBD2	TRBV4-2	NA	TRBJ2-1	CASSQDRRGTSGRNEQFF	TGTGCCAGCAGCCAAGATCGGAGGGGGACTAGCGGGAGGAATGAGCAGTTCTTC
TRBD2	TRBV25-1	NA	TRBJ2-1	CASSGTSGNRREQFF	TGTGCCAGCAGTGGGACTAGCGGGAATCGGCGTGAGCAGTTCTTC
NA	TRBV5-1	NA	TRBJ2-6	CASSFWTGNSGANVLTF	TGCGCCAGCAGCTTTTGGACGGGGAACTCTGGGGCCAACGTCCTGACTTTC
TRBD2	TRBV5-1	NA	TRBJ2-2	CASSFQRGGRTGELFF	TGCGCCAGCAGCTTCCAGCGGGGGGGCCGGACCGGGGAGCTGTTTTTT
NA	TRBV2	few	TRBJ1-1	CAGPTGRDTEAFF	TGTGCCGGCCCCACAGGCCGAGACACTGAAGCTTTCTTT
NA	TRBV10-3	NA	TRBJ2-2	CAISRLNTGELFF	TGTGCCATCAGTCGACTCAACACCGGGGAGCTGTTTTTT
NA	TRBV9	NA	TRBJ1-3	CASSVDQGIYGNTIYF	TGTGCCAGCAGCGTAGACCAGGGAATCTACGGAAACACCATATATTTT
TRBD2	TRBV11-3	NA	TRBJ2-3	CASRLAESTDTQYF	TGTGCCAGCAGACTAGCGGAAAGCACAGATACGCAGTATTTT
TRBD1	TRBV28	NA	TRBJ1-2	CASKPGTAMTKLYGYTF	TGTGCCAGCAAGCCCGGGACAGCCATGACTAAACTCTATGGCTACACCTTC
NA	TRBV25-1	NA	TRBJ1-2	CASSDSNAGISYGYTF	TGTGCCAGCAGTGATTCAAATGCAGGGATCTCCTATGGCTACACCTTC
TRBD1	TRBV11-2	NA	TRBJ1-6	CASRDLRGGWGSPLHF	TGTGCCAGCAGGGATTTAAGAGGGGGCTGGGGTTCACCCCTCCACTTT
NA	TRBV5-1	NA	TRBJ1-1	CASSAYSMRVNTEAFF	TGCGCCAGCAGCGCCTACAGCATGCGAGTGAACACTGAAGCTTTCTTT
NA	TRBV6-5	NA	TRBJ1-1	CASSPYRVIIEAFF	TGTGCCAGCAGTCCCTACAGGGTAATTATTGAAGCTTTCTTT
TRBD1	TRBV15	NA	TRBJ1-1	CATSRALTGTEAFF	TGTGCCACCAGCAGAGCGCTGACAGGGACTGAAGCTTTCTTT
TRBD1	TRBV5-1	NA	TRBJ2-3	CASRGQDTDTQYF	TGCGCCAGTCGAGGACAGGACACAGATACGCAGTATTTT
TRBD2	TRBV25-1	NA	TRBJ2-5	CASSEVRLAGWGETQYF	TGTGCCAGCAGTGAAGTGAGACTAGCGGGCTGGGGGGAGACCCAGTACTTC
TRBD1	TRBV9	once	TRBJ2-2	CASSGNPRSQTGGRTGELFF	TGTGCCAGCAGCGGAAACCCTAGAAGTCAGACAGGGGGTCGGACCGGGGAGCTGTTTTTT
NA	TRBV7-2	NA	TRBJ2-2	CASSLGRATGELFF	TGTGCCAGCAGCTTAGGGCGGGCCACCGGGGAGCTGTTTTTT
TRBD2	TRBV6-4	NA	TRBJ2-3	CASSASGGSTDTQYF	TGTGCCAGCAGCGCTAGCGGGGGGAGCACAGATACGCAGTATTTT
TRBD2	TRBV11-2	NA	TRBJ2-5	CASSKVPLAGVKETQYF	TGTGCCAGCAGCAAAGTCCCACTAGCGGGAGTTAAGGAGACCCAGTACTTC
NA	TRBV6-5	NA	TRBJ1-3	CASSYRHTGGNTIYF	TGTGCCAGCAGTTATCGTCACACCGGGGGAAACACCATATATTTT
NA	TRBV4-1	NA	TRBJ1-2	CASSPRPQIGYTF	TGCGCCAGCAGCCCACGCCCTCAGATTGGCTACACCTTC
NA	TRBV6-6	once	TRBJ2-2	CASSYVAGAGELFF	TGTGCCAGCAGTTATGTGGCAGGGGCCGGGGAGCTGTTTTTT
TRBD1	TRBV7-2	NA	TRBJ1-1	CASSPEGASTEAFF	TGTGCCAGCAGCCCGGAGGGGGCGTCCACTGAAGCTTTCTTT
TRBD1	TRBV5-1	NA	TRBJ2-2	CASSLGQGPTGELFF	TGCGCCAGCAGCTTGGGACAGGGACCTACCGGGGAGCTGTTTTTT
TRBD2	TRBV19	NA	TRBJ2-4	CASRVAGEELAKNIQYF	TGTGCCAGTAGAGTAGCGGGGGAAGAGCTAGCCAAAAACATTCAGTACTTC
TRBD2	TRBV11-2	NA	TRBJ2-1	CASSPRNTGGPLDEQFF	TGTGCCAGCAGCCCCAGAAATACGGGAGGGCCTCTCGATGAGCAGTTCTTC
TRBD1	TRBV11-2	NA	TRBJ1-1	CASSLGRQGTLTEAFF	TGTGCCAGCAGCTTGGGCCGACAGGGGACTTTAACTGAAGCTTTCTTT
NA	TRBV6-5	NA	TRBJ1-1	CASRSGWGNTEAFF	TGTGCCAGCAGGTCAGGGTGGGGGAACACTGAAGCTTTCTTT
NA	TRBV27	NA	TRBJ1-6	CASSRAPDRNSPLHF	TGTGCCAGCAGTCGAGCGCCTGACAGAAATTCACCCCTCCACTTT
TRBD1	TRBV5-1	NA	TRBJ1-3	CASSLAGEDRGLGNTIYF	TGCGCCAGCAGCTTGGCTGGTGAAGACAGGGGACTTGGAAACACCATATATTTT
TRBD1	TRBV6-6	NA	TRBJ1-1	CASSYRDRNTEAFF	TGTGCCAGCAGTTACCGGGACAGAAACACTGAAGCTTTCTTT
TRBD1	TRBV5-6	NA	TRBJ2-2	CASSLSLGGSTGELFF	TGTGCCAGCAGCTTGAGTTTAGGGGGCTCCACCGGGGAGCTGTTTTTT
TRBD2	TRBV7-8	NA	TRBJ2-2	CASSLRGGYTGELFF	TGTGCCAGCAGCTTACGCGGGGGGTACACCGGGGAGCTGTTTTTT
NA	TRBV30	NA	TRBJ2-7	CAWSVHNRVGEQYF	TGTGCCTGGAGTGTACATAACAGGGTGGGCGAGCAGTACTTC
NA	TRBV11-2	NA	TRBJ2-3	CASSPWSPGSNTQYF	TGTGCCAGCAGCCCCTGGAGTCCCGGTTCGAATACGCAGTATTTT
NA	TRBV12-5	once	TRBJ1-2	CASGPDIRYGYTF	TGTGCTAGTGGTCCTGACATACGCTATGGCTACACCTTC
NA	TRBV5-1	few	TRBJ1-1	CASSFASEGTEAFF	TGCGCCAGCAGCTTCGCATCGGAGGGAACTGAAGCTTTCTTT
NA	TRBV30	NA	TRBJ2-6	CAWDTGSGANVLTF	TGTGCCTGGGACACAGGGTCCGGGGCCAACGTCCTGACTTTC
NA	TRBV19	NA	TRBJ2-2	CASRLRGSTGELFF	TGTGCCAGTAGGCTCAGGGGATCGACCGGGGAGCTGTTTTTT
NA	TRBV6-1	few	TRBJ1-2	CASSEKVTAFTF	TGTGCCAGCAGTGAAAAGGTGACAGCCTTCACCTTC
TRBD2	TRBV7-3	once	TRBJ2-1	CASSSSGGSSYNEQFF	TGTGCCAGCAGCAGTAGCGGGGGGAGCTCCTACAATGAGCAGTTCTTC
NA	TRBV18	NA	TRBJ2-7	CASSPNRDWDEQYF	TGTGCCAGCTCACCCAACCGGGACTGGGACGAGCAGTACTTC
NA	TRBV4-3	NA	TRBJ2-3	CASSQAKAGINIDTQYF	TGCGCCAGCAGCCAAGCGAAGGCGGGAATAAACATTGATACGCAGTATTTT
NA	TRBV7-9	NA	TRBJ1-3	CASSPPEGRVTTIYF	TGTGCCAGCAGCCCTCCGGAGGGGAGGGTCACCACCATATATTTT
NA	TRBV20-1	once	TRBJ2-5	CSATSQETQYF	TGCAGTGCTACTAGTCAAGAGACCCAGTACTTC
TRBD1	TRBV11-3	NA	TRBJ2-3	CASSAMTGRTDTQYF	TGTGCCAGCAGCGCGATGACAGGGCGCACAGATACGCAGTATTTT
TRBD2	TRBV6-5	NA	TRBJ2-7	CASSYSPGLAGGEQYF	TGTGCCAGCAGTTACTCCCCGGGACTAGCGGGAGGCGAGCAGTACTTC
TRBD1	TRBV10-3	NA	TRBJ1-2	CAIGFRDREEITF	TGTGCCATCGGGTTCCGGGACAGGGAAGAAATCACCTTC